This TCR beta chain was identified in a study of CD8 T cells in Susac syndrome. An input of about 0.5 to 1 ug of RNA was subjected to reverse transcription using random hexamers. MiXCR was run by TCRdb on the immunoSEQ multiplex PCR reads, yielding one entry per CDR3 protein. The sample holds some 180,000 distinct CDR3 sequences, approximately 95% seen once. Per germline, CDR1 GTSNPN and CDR2 SVGIG (reference sequence). Deletions cut 4 bases from V and 0 bases from J, with 16 bases between. The CDR3 has 16 amino acids. The TCR comes from a human donor in good health. The sample taken for sequencing was CD4+ T cells from PBMCs. The chain employs TRBV30 and TRBJ2-1; weak D call: TRBD2 (5 bases). CDR3 nucleotides: TGTGCCTGGACCGCGGGTAGTAAGGGCTCCTACAATGAGCAGTTCTTC. It is translated as CAWTAGSKGSYNEQFF.